This T cell receptor beta chain was observed in a study of vaccination and CD4 T cells after COVID-19. Study-level background: Cellular stimulation was performed using overlapping spike peptides derived from SARS-CoV-2, HCoV-NL63, HCoV-OC43 and HCoV-229E.

CDR1 is SGHVS, CDR2 FQNEAQ, per germline. The CDR3 totals 16 residues. Trimming pared 1 base from V and 0 bases from J, leaving 10 bases between. With regard to this clonotype: Its matching antigen is unknown.

At the Johns Hopkins FTIC core, DNA taken from cultured CD4+ T cells was sequenced by way of the Oncomine TCR Beta short-read assay. TCRdb re-analysed the PCR reads in MiXCR, keeping a single row per CDR3 protein. The top ten clones hold approximately 47% of a sample with over 5,000 distinct CDR3 sequences, more than 55% of them seen once. Broader study findings: Median reactive clonotypes, those recognizing SARS-CoV-2, rose from about 22 to 38, not significantly.

The sample's treatment: roughly 10-day PBMC culture with coronavirus spike peptide pools or control peptides (ViraFEST assay). The collection of CD4+ T cells from the unexposed donor took place before the COVID-19 pandemic (2011-2018). Negative selection separated CD4+ T cells from 10-day cultures. Unexposed donors' CD4+ T cells were tested against SARS-CoV-2 S/N and four cold-coronavirus spikes when cell numbers allowed. Sequences were obtained from CD4+ T cells from blood, cultured in vitro. V usage is TRBV7-8 and J usage is TRBJ1-5, with D possibly being TRBD1 (5 bases). This TCR came from a human donor in good health. CDR3 in amino acids: CASSLGQGHSNQPQHF. The DNA of the CDR3 is TGTGCCAGCAGCTTAGGTCAGGGTCATAGCAATCAGCCCCAGCATTTT.